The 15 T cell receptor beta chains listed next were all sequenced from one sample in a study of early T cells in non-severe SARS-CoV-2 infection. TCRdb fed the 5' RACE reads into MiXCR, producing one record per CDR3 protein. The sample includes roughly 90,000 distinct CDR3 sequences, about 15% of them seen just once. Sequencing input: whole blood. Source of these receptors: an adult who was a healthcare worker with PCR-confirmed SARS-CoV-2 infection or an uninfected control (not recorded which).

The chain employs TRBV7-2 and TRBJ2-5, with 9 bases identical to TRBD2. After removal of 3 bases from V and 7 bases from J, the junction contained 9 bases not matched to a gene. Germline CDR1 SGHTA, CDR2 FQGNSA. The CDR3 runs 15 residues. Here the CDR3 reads CASSLGLAQGGTQYF. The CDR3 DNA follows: TGTGCCAGCAGCTTGGGACTAGCCCAGGGGGGGACCCAGTACTTC.

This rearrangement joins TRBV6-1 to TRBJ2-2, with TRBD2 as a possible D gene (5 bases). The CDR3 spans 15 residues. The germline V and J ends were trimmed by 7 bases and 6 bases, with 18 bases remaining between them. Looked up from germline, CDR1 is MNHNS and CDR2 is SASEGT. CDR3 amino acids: CASTGYRGGAGELFF. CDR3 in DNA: TGTGCCAGCACTGGATACCGGGGTGGGGCCGGGGAGCTGTTTTTT.

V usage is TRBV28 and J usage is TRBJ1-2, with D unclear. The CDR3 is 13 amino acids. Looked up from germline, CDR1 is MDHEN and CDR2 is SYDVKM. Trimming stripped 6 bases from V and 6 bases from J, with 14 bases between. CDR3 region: CASSQTPADGYTF. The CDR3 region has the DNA TGTGCCAGCAGCCAGACACCCGCGGATGGCTACACCTTC.

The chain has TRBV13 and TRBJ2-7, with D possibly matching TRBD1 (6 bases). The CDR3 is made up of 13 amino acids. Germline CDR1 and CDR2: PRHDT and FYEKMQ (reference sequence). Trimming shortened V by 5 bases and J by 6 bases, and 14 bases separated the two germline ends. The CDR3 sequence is CASSPQGFGEQYV. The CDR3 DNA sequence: TGTGCCAGCAGCCCCCAGGGGTTCGGCGAGCAGTACGTC.

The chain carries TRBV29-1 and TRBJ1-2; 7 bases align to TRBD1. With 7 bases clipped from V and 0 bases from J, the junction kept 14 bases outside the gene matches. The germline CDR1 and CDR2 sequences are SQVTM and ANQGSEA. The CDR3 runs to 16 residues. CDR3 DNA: TGCAGCGCGAGGTCCGGGACAGTTGGTCCTAACTATGGCTACACCTTC. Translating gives CSARSGTVGPNYGYTF.

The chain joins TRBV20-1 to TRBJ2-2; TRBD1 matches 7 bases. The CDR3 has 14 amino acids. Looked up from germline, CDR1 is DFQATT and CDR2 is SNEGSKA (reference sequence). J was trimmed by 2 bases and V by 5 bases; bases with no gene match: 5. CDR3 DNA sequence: TGCAGTGCTGCTTACAGGGGAAACACCGGGGAGCTGTTTTTT. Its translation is CSAAYRGNTGELFF.

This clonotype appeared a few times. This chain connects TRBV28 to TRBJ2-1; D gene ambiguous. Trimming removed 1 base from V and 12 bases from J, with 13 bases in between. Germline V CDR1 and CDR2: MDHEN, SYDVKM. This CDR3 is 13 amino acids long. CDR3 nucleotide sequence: TGTGCCAGCAGTTTATCTCCGGCAGCTTGGCAGTTCTTC. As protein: CASSLSPAAWQFF.

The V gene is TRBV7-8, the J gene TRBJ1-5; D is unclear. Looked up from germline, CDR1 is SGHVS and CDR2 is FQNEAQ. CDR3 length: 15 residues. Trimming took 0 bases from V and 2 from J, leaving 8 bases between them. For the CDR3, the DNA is TGTGCCAGCAGCTTAGCGGCGGGCCGCAATCAGCCCCAGCATTTT. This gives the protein CASSLAAGRNQPQHF.

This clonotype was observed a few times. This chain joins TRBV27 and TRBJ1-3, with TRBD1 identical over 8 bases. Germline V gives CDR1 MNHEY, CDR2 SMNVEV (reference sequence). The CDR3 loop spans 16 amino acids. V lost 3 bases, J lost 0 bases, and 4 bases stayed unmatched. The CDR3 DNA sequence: TGTGCCAGCAGTTTCGGGACAGGTTTCTCTGGAAACACCATATATTTT. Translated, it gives CASSFGTGFSGNTIYF.

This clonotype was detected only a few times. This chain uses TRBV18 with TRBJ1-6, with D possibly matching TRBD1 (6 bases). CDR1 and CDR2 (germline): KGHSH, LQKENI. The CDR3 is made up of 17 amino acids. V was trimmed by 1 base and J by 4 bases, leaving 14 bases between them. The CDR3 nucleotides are TGTGCCAGCTCACCACTCCCAAGGACAGATTATAATTCACCCCTCCACTTT. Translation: CASSPLPRTDYNSPLHF.

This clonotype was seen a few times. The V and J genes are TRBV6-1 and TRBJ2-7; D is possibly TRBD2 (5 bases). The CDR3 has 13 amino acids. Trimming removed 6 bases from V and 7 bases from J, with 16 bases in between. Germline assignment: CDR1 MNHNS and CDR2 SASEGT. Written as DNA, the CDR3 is TGTGCCAGCAGCGTCACGGGGTCTTGGGAGCAGTACGTC. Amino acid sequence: CASSVTGSWEQYV.

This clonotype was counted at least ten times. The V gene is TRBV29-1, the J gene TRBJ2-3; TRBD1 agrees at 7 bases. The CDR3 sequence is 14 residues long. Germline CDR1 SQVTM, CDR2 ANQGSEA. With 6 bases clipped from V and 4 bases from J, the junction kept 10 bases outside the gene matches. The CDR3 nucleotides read TGCAGCGTATTCTCCGGGACAGCTCCAGATACGCAGTATTTT. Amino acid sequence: CSVFSGTAPDTQYF.

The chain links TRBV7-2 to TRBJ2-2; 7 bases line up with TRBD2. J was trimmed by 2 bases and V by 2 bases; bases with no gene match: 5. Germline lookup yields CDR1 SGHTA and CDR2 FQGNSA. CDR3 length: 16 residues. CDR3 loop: CASSLSGVVNTGELFF. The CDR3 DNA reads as TGTGCCAGCAGCTTAAGCGGGGTAGTTAACACCGGGGAGCTGTTTTTT.

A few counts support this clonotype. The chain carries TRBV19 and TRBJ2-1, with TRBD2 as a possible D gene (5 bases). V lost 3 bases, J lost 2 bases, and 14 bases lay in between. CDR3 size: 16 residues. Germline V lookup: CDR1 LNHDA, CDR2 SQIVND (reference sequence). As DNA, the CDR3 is TGTGCCAGTAGTATCACCGGGGTCTCACCCTACAATGAGCAGTTCTTC. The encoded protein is CASSITGVSPYNEQFF.

The CDR3 DNA is TGCAGTGCGGGACTAGCGGGGGGGCAGGGAGATACGCAGTATTTT. Translating it yields CSAGLAGGQGDTQYF. The J gene is TRBJ2-3, the V gene TRBV20-1; 16 positions agree with TRBD2. The germline gives CDR1 DFQATT, CDR2 SNEGSKA (reference sequence). V trimming: 6 bases; J trimming: 5 bases; junction bases outside the gene matches: 5. There are 15 residues in the CDR3.